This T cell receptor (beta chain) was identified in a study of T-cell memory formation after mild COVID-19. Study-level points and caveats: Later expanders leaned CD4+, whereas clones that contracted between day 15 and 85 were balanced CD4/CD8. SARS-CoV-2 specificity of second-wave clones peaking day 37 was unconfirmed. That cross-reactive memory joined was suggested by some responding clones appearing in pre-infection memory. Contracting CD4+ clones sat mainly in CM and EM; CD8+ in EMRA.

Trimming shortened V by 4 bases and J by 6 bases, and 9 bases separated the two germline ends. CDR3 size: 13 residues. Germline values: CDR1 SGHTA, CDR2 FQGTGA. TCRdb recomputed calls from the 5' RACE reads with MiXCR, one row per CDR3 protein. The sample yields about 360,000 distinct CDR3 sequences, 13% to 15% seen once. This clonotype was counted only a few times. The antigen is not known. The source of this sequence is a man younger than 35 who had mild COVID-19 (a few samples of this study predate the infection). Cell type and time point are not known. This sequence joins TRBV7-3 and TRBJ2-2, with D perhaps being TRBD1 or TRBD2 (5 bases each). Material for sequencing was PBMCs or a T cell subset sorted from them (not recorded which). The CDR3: CASSSTAAGELFF. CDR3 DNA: TGTGCCAGCAGCTCGACAGCGGCCGGGGAGCTGTTTTTT.